The 21 T cell receptor beta chains below all came from one sample that was sequenced in a study of blood T cell repertoires in COVID-19. The assay was immunoSEQ multiplex PCR, and TCRdb's table has in-frame clones only and misses some. Altogether about 220,000 clones are present, approximately 80% being singletons, with the ten largest covering 9.5% to 15%. Material for sequencing was peripheral blood. The origin of the receptors is a human donor in a cohort sampled during active COVID-19.

The chain employs TRBV9 and TRBJ2-3, with D perhaps TRBD2 (6 bases). The CDR3 consists of 14 residues. Germline values: CDR1 SGDLS, CDR2 YYNGEE. Trimming shortened V by 8 bases and J by 0 bases, and 13 bases separated the two germline ends. The CDR3 bases are TGTGCCAGTAACATGGGGGGTAGCACAGATACGCAGTATTTT. It yields the protein CASNMGGSTDTQYF.

This clone occurred a few times. The chain is built from TRBV11-2 and TRBJ1-5; possibly TRBD1 for D (6 bases). Germline lookup yields CDR1 SGHAT and CDR2 FQNNGV. V was pared by 0 bases and J by 5 bases, with 11 bases between. There are 15 residues in the CDR3. The CDR3 spells CASSLDRGIHQPQHF. In nucleotides, the CDR3 is TGTGCCAGCAGCTTAGACAGGGGAATTCATCAGCCCCAGCATTTT.

The rearrangement uses TRBV4-3 and TRBJ1-2; the match to TRBD1 covers 11 bases. The V gene end was trimmed by 6 bases and the J gene end by 2 bases; junction bases not matched to a gene: 2. Germline CDR1 is LGHNA and CDR2 is YSLEER. This CDR3 comprises 14 residues. CDR3 sequence reads: CASRGQGVNYGYTF. The CDR3 DNA follows: TGCGCCAGCAGGGGACAGGGGGTGAACTATGGCTACACCTTC.

The chain joins TRBV27 to TRBJ2-1; 12 nucleotides match TRBD2. V shed 5 bases and J 7 bases; nucleotides not matched to a gene: 6. This CDR3 has 15 residues. Germline V gives CDR1 MNHEY, CDR2 SMNVEV (reference sequence). The CDR3: CASSPLAGGPNEQFF. As DNA, the CDR3 is TGTGCCAGCAGTCCCCTAGCGGGGGGGCCAAATGAGCAGTTCTTC.

The chain couples TRBV11-3 to TRBJ2-7; 8 bases fit TRBD2. V lost 2 bases to trimming and J lost 5 bases; unmatched junction nucleotides: 2. The germline gives CDR1 SGHNT, CDR2 YENEEA. The CDR3 loop spans 13 amino acids. DNA for the CDR3: TGTGCCAGCAGCTTACATAGCGGGAACGAGCAGTACTTC. Its protein is CASSLHSGNEQYF.

This clone showed up just a few times. The chain couples TRBV7-9 to TRBJ2-3; D possibly corresponds to TRBD2 (5 bases). Deletions cut 5 bases from V and 3 bases from J, with 9 bases between. The CDR3 sequence is 13 residues long. The germline gives CDR1 SEHNR, CDR2 FQNEAQ (reference sequence). For the CDR3, the DNA is TGTGCCAGCAGCACCCGAGGGACAGATACGCAGTATTTT. Its translation: CASSTRGTDTQYF.

J is TRBJ1-4 and V is TRBV4-3; 8 bases align to TRBD1. The CDR3 consists of 16 residues. Germline CDR1 reads LGHNA; CDR2 reads YSLEER. The junction had 3 bases not matched to a gene; V was cut back by 1 base and J by 2 bases. The CDR3 is CASSQGGTGTNEKLFF. In DNA form, the CDR3 reads TGCGCCAGCAGCCAAGGTGGGACAGGTACTAATGAAAAACTGTTTTTT.

The genes are TRBV6-1 and TRBJ1-1; a weak D match, TRBD1 (5 bases). The CDR3 is 16 residues long. V lost 0 bases and J lost 0, with 11 bases in between. Germline V lookup: CDR1 MNHNS, CDR2 SASEGT. CDR3 bases: TGTGCCAGCAGTGAAGCCGCGGGACGCTTGAACACTGAAGCTTTCTTT. This encodes CASSEAAGRLNTEAFF.

Only a few counts were recorded for this clone. The V and J genes are TRBV11-2 and TRBJ1-2, with 7 bases matching TRBD1. There are 12 residues in the CDR3. In germline, CDR1 is SGHAT, CDR2 FQNNGV. The ends lost 6 bases at V and 6 bases at J; junction bases unmatched: 4. CDR3 sequence (DNA): TGTGCCAGCAGTTTTCAGGGGGATGGCTACACCTTC. Amino acids: CASSFQGDGYTF.

The CDR3 DNA follows: TGTGCCAGCAGCTTAGAATCCGGGGGACGCAGCGAGCAGTACTTC. It translates to CASSLESGGRSEQYF. The chain uses TRBV11-2 and TRBJ2-7, with a possible D match to TRBD2 (6 bases). The CDR3 consists of 15 residues. Germline CDR1 is SGHAT and CDR2 is FQNNGV. The V and J ends lost 0 bases and 6 bases respectively, with 15 bases between them.

This clone was found a few times. The chain combines TRBV2 with TRBJ1-3; D gene uncertain. This CDR3 has 16 amino acids. Germline V gives CDR1 SNHLY, CDR2 FYNNEI. V was clipped by 1 base and J by 4 bases, with 14 bases between them. CDR3 DNA sequence: TGTGCCAGCAGTGAAGGAAATCCTAACGCCGGAAACACCATATATTTT. Translated: CASSEGNPNAGNTIYF.

The gene calls are TRBV19 and TRBJ2-3; D may be TRBD2 (5 bases). The CDR3 sequence is 16 residues long. Germline CDR1 and CDR2: LNHDA and SQIVND (reference sequence). Trimming removed 1 base at V and 2 bases at J, with 13 bases between. DNA for the CDR3: TGTGCCAGTAGTATAGGAGCGGAACGGTCCACAGATACGCAGTATTTT. It encodes CASSIGAERSTDTQYF.

This CDR3 is CASSSLRRVGSEQYF. CDR3 nucleotides: TGTGCCAGCAGCTCCCTGCGGAGGGTTGGTAGCGAGCAGTACTTC. This chain joins TRBV11-2 and TRBJ2-7, with D possibly TRBD2 on 6 matching bases. V was pared by 4 bases and J by 6 bases, with 19 bases between. In germline, CDR1 is SGHAT, CDR2 FQNNGV. There are 15 residues in the CDR3.

This chain links TRBV11-2 with TRBJ2-7; possibly TRBD1 for D (5 bases). Germline assignment: CDR1 SGHAT and CDR2 FQNNGV. The CDR3 contains 14 residues. V lost 0 bases to trimming and J lost 3 bases, with 9 bases between them. DNA of the CDR3: TGTGCCAGCAGCTTAGATCGACAGAGCTACGAGCAGTACTTC. Its translation: CASSLDRQSYEQYF.

With regard to this clone: The sample has other DNA sequences that encode this CDR3 too. The genes are TRBV6-5 and TRBJ1-2, with 9 positions matching TRBD1. This CDR3 region has 12 residues. V lost 8 bases to trimming and J lost 2 bases; unmatched junction nucleotides: 0. Germline V gives CDR1 MNHEY, CDR2 SVGAGI. CDR3 bases: TGTGCCAGCGGACAGGGGAACTATGGCTACACCTTC. Translation gives CASGQGNYGYTF.

This chain uses TRBV6-4 with TRBJ2-2, with 11 bases identical to TRBD2. This CDR3 is 15 amino acids long. The germline CDR1 and CDR2 sequences are MRHNA and SNTAGT. The junction had 3 bases not matched to a gene; V was cut back by 5 bases and J by 4 bases. The CDR3 reads CASSSLAGATGELFF. CDR3 coding DNA: TGTGCCAGCAGTTCACTAGCGGGAGCCACCGGGGAGCTGTTTTTT.

This chain links TRBV2 with TRBJ1-5, with D possibly TRBD1 on 5 matching bases. Trimming removed 7 bases from V and 8 bases from J, with 21 bases in between. Germline V CDR1 and CDR2: SNHLY, FYNNEI. There are 15 residues in the CDR3. The CDR3 DNA follows: TGTGCCAGCACCGAACTCGACAGCGCCTGGGAGCCCCAGCATTTT. Protein product: CASTELDSAWEPQHF.

The chain combines TRBV30 with TRBJ2-7, with TRBD2 as a possible D gene (5 bases). V gave up 0 bases and J gave up 5 bases, with 11 bases separating them. Germline CDR1 reads GTSNPN; CDR2 reads SVGIG (reference sequence). The CDR3 contains 13 residues. The CDR3, as DNA: TGTGCCTGGAGTGTTACGGGGAGCAACGAGCAGTACTTC. Translated, it gives CAWSVTGSNEQYF.

The gene calls are TRBV7-2 and TRBJ2-7, with TRBD1 identical over 9 bases. CDR3 size: 14 residues. The V gene's germline CDR1 is SGHTA and CDR2 FQGNSA. Trimming at V came to 5 bases and at J to 6 bases, leaving 8 bases not matched to a gene. The CDR3 loop reads CASSPARQGVEQYF. CDR3 DNA sequence: TGTGCCAGCAGCCCAGCCCGACAGGGGGTCGAGCAGTACTTC.

V usage is TRBV3-1 (or the pseudogene TRBV3-2) and J usage is TRBJ2-1; 13 nucleotides line up with TRBD2. CDR1 is LGHDT, CDR2 YNNKEL, per germline (reference sequence). V gave up 3 bases and J gave up 4 bases; unmatched junction bases: 0. The CDR3 has 15 amino acids. Written as DNA, the CDR3 is TGTGCCAGCAGCCAGACTAGCGGGAGGTACAATGAGCAGTTCTTC. Protein: CASSQTSGRYNEQFF.

This chain uses TRBV9 with TRBJ1-1; D not certain. The germline V gene has CDR1 SGDLS and CDR2 YYNGEE. This CDR3 is built from 13 residues. V lost 0 bases and J lost 5, with 8 bases in between. The CDR3: CASSVDLATEAFF. The CDR3 nucleotides are TGTGCCAGCAGCGTAGATTTAGCTACTGAAGCTTTCTTT.